Below are 22 T cell receptor beta chains sequenced from a single sample in a study of blood T cell repertoires in COVID-19. Sequencing was performed with immunoSEQ multiplex PCR; in TCRdb, only in-frame clones are kept and a portion is missing. This table has fewer than 250,000 clones, approximately 80% appearing once. The source material was peripheral blood. The receptors stem from an elderly woman with COVID-19, enrolled during active disease.

V and J are TRBV11-2 and TRBJ2-2; 10 bases agree with TRBD2. This CDR3 is 16 amino acids long. CDR1 is SGHAT and CDR2 is FQNNGV in the germline V gene. The trim removed 5 bases at V and 1 base at J, leaving 4 bases unmatched. Here the CDR3 reads CASSLTSGWNTGELFF. As DNA, the CDR3 is TGTGCCAGCAGCCTGACTAGCGGGTGGAACACCGGGGAGCTGTTTTTT. Looking up the rest from reference TRBV11-2 and TRBJ2-2 gives the full variable domain: EAGVAQSPRYKIIEKRQSVAFWCNPISGHATLYWYQQILGQGPKLLIQFQNNGVVDDSQLPKDRFSAERLKGVDSTLKIQPAKLEDSAVYLCASSLTSGWNTGELFFGEGSRLTVL.

V is TRBV5-1 and J is TRBJ1-1, with TRBD1 matching over 7 bases. CDR1 and CDR2 (germline): SGHRS, YFSETQ. After removal of 3 bases from V and 0 bases from J, the junction contained 2 bases not matched to a gene. This CDR3 is built from 14 residues. The CDR3, as DNA: TGCGCCAGCAGCTCGACAGGGTTGAACACTGAAGCTTTCTTT. Translation: CASSSTGLNTEAFF.

This clone has only one observation. The J gene is TRBJ2-4, the V gene TRBV28, with D maybe TRBD1 (5 bases). V lost 5 bases, J lost 0 bases, and 14 bases lay in between. The CDR3 spans 16 residues. The germline V gene has CDR1 MDHEN and CDR2 SYDVKM. Here the CDR3 DNA reads TGTGCCAGCAGTCATCGACAGCAACTAGCCAAAAACATTCAGTACTTC. This encodes CASSHRQQLAKNIQYF.

This sequence joins TRBV20-1 and TRBJ1-1; 8 nucleotides line up with TRBD1. The junction had 6 bases not matched to a gene; V was cut back by 4 bases and J by 11 bases. The CDR3 runs to 11 residues. In germline, CDR1 is DFQATT, CDR2 SNEGSKA (reference sequence). The chain's CDR3 is CSATSYRGAFF. CDR3 bases: TGCAGTGCTACGTCTTACAGGGGGGCTTTCTTT.

V gene TRBV6-5 combines with J gene TRBJ1-3; no clear D gene. The CDR3 has 14 residues. Germline V gene sequence: CDR1 MNHEY, CDR2 SVGAGI. With 4 bases removed from V and 0 bases from J, the gap between germline ends came to 7 bases. CDR3 DNA: TGTGCCAGCAGTTTCGGTAGCTCTGGAAACACCATATATTTT. Translated, it gives CASSFGSSGNTIYF.

The gene calls are TRBV7-2 and TRBJ2-5, with 9 bases that match TRBD2. The germline V gene encodes CDR1 SGHTA and CDR2 FQGNSA. The CDR3 spans 15 residues. V lost 3 bases and J lost 4; bases outside the gene matches: 6. CDR3 amino acids: CASSFLGLARETQYF. The CDR3 DNA reads as TGTGCCAGCAGCTTTCTAGGACTAGCGCGAGAGACCCAGTACTTC.

The chain links TRBV19 to TRBJ1-5, with 10 bases identical to TRBD1. The germline CDR1 and CDR2 sequences are LNHDA and SQIVND (reference sequence). The length of the CDR3 is 14 residues. With V trimmed by 7 bases and J by 9 bases, 9 bases remained unmatched. The CDR3 protein is CASTDRGLGGPQHF. As DNA, the CDR3 is TGTGCCAGTACAGACAGGGGGCTCGGTGGGCCCCAGCATTTT.

This chain joins TRBV7-9 and TRBJ1-5, with D possibly matching TRBD1 (5 bases). V shed 4 bases and J shed 1 base, with 17 bases lying between them. Germline V lookup: CDR1 SEHNR, CDR2 FQNEAQ (reference sequence). The CDR3 consists of 17 residues. CDR3 amino acids: CASSSTGGEVSNQPQHF. The CDR3 nucleotides read TGTGCCAGCAGCTCAACCGGAGGGGAGGTCAGCAATCAGCCCCAGCATTTT.

V usage is TRBV10-3 and J usage is TRBJ2-7, with 10 bases lining up with TRBD1. This CDR3 contains 14 residues. V shed 3 bases and J 7 bases; nucleotides not matched to a gene: 6. Germline CDR1 and CDR2: ENHRY and SYGVKD. The CDR3 sequence is CAISDTDRGQEQYF. The DNA for the CDR3 is TGTGCCATCAGTGATACCGACAGGGGGCAGGAGCAGTACTTC.

The gene calls are TRBV3-1 (or the pseudogene TRBV3-2) and TRBJ2-5; 7 bases are a match to TRBD2. The CDR3 is 15 amino acids. Germline V CDR1 and CDR2: LGHDT, YNNKEL (reference sequence). The V segment lost 1 base and the J segment 4 bases; nucleotides outside the gene matches: 6. The CDR3 nucleotides are TGTGCCAGCAGCCAAGGGGGGACTAATCGAGAGACCCAGTACTTC. Amino acids: CASSQGGTNRETQYF.

This clone was seen a single time. The gene calls are TRBV12-3 or TRBV12-4 and TRBJ2-1, with D perhaps matching TRBD1 (5 bases). With 6 bases removed from V and 7 bases from J, the gap between germline ends came to 10 bases. This CDR3 spans 12 amino acids. In DNA form, the CDR3 reads TGTGCCAGCAGCCTTAGGGGTAATGAGCAGTTCTTC. Translation gives CASSLRGNEQFF.

V usage is TRBV12-3 or TRBV12-4 and J usage is TRBJ1-2; TRBD1 matches at 9 bases. The ends lost 7 bases at V and 7 bases at J; junction bases unmatched: 7. This CDR3 contains 13 residues. CDR3 sequence reads: CASNRGQGPGYTF. The CDR3 nucleotides read TGTGCCAGCAATCGAGGACAGGGGCCTGGCTACACCTTC.

The V gene is TRBV6-1, the J gene TRBJ2-3, with 9 bases identical to TRBD2. Trimming removed 1 base from V and 4 bases from J; junction bases left unmatched: 6. The CDR3 runs to 16 residues. From germline, CDR1 is MNHNS and CDR2 SASEGT. CDR3 DNA: TGTGCCAGCAGTGAAGAACCAGCGGGGGGCTCAGATACGCAGTATTTT. It is translated as CASSEEPAGGSDTQYF.

This clone came up once. The genes are TRBV28 and TRBJ2-7; TRBD2 matches 8 bases. Trimming cost V 8 bases and J 0 bases; bases outside gene matches: 9. This CDR3 comprises 15 residues. From germline, CDR1 is MDHEN and CDR2 SYDVKM. The CDR3 coding sequence is TGTGCCAGCGCTCCGGGTGGGACTAGCTCCTACGAGCAGTACTTC. This translates into CASAPGGTSSYEQYF.

This chain uses TRBV24-1 with TRBJ2-3; TRBD2 aligns across 12 bases. Looked up from germline, CDR1 is KGHDR and CDR2 is SFDVKD. The V gene end was trimmed by 2 bases and the J gene end by 5 bases; junction bases not matched to a gene: 7. CDR3 length equals 17 residues. The CDR3: CATSDSLAGGRVDTQYF. CDR3 sequence (DNA): TGTGCCACCAGTGATTCTCTAGCGGGGGGGCGGGTAGATACGCAGTATTTT.

The chain employs TRBV29-1 and TRBJ1-2, with D perhaps matching TRBD1 (5 bases). The V and J ends lost 0 bases and 3 bases respectively, with 8 bases between them. The CDR3 spans 13 residues. The germline CDR1 and CDR2 sequences are SQVTM and ANQGSEA. CDR3 coding DNA: TGCAGCGTTGAAGACAGGGAACACTATGGCTACACCTTC. Protein product: CSVEDREHYGYTF.

The chain has TRBV28 and TRBJ2-7; 7 bases agree with TRBD2. This CDR3 region has 14 residues. The V gene's germline CDR1 is MDHEN and CDR2 SYDVKM. V dropped 5 bases and J dropped 5; count of bases not matched to a gene: 9. The CDR3 DNA follows: TGTGCCAGCAGTCCTCGGGGAGGGAAGGACGAGCAGTACTTC. This codes for CASSPRGGKDEQYF.

V gene TRBV2 combines with J gene TRBJ1-2, with D possibly matching TRBD1 (5 bases). The V gene lost 0 bases and the J gene lost 4 bases, with 24 bases spanning the gap. Germline CDR1 SNHLY, CDR2 FYNNEI. CDR3 length equals 19 residues. Written as DNA, the CDR3 is TGTGCCAGCAGTGAAGCGAAGGCTACAGGAGCACGCGCCCTCTATGGCTACACCTTC. The encoded protein is CASSEAKATGARALYGYTF.

The chain uses TRBV5-1 and TRBJ2-3; 12 nucleotides align to TRBD2. V was clipped by 5 bases and J by 4 bases; unmatched bases: 11. This CDR3 has 17 amino acids. Germline V gene lookup returns CDR1 SGHRS and CDR2 YFSETQ. CDR3 protein: CASRSGASGGVADTQYF. The CDR3, as DNA: TGCGCCAGCAGAAGCGGCGCTAGCGGGGGGGTTGCAGATACGCAGTATTTT.

This clone has only a few counts. This chain links TRBV6-5 with TRBJ2-4; D call uncertain. The V and J ends lost 2 bases and 0 bases respectively, with 11 bases between them. The CDR3 covers 16 residues. Germline CDR1 MNHEY, CDR2 SVGAGI. CDR3 DNA: TGTGCCAGCAGTTACGGGCCGGATCTAGCCAAAAACATTCAGTACTTC. Its protein is CASSYGPDLAKNIQYF.

The genes are TRBV6-6 and TRBJ1-4, with TRBD1 matching over 8 bases. The junction had 6 bases not matched to a gene; V was cut back by 5 bases and J by 7 bases. In germline, CDR1 is MNHNY, CDR2 SVGAGI (reference sequence). The CDR3 has 14 amino acids. DNA of the CDR3: TGTGCCAGCAGTACACAGGGGGGGGCTGAAAAACTGTTTTTT. The encoded protein is CASSTQGGAEKLFF.

The CDR3 region is CASSLPDSGGNEKLFF. In DNA, the CDR3 is TGTGCCAGCAGTTTACCTGACTCAGGAGGAAATGAAAAACTGTTTTTT. The V call is TRBV6-6, the J call TRBJ1-4; D gene unclear. V lost 4 bases and J 5 bases, leaving 17 bases between the germline ends. Per germline, CDR1 MNHNY and CDR2 SVGAGI (reference sequence). The CDR3 covers 16 residues.